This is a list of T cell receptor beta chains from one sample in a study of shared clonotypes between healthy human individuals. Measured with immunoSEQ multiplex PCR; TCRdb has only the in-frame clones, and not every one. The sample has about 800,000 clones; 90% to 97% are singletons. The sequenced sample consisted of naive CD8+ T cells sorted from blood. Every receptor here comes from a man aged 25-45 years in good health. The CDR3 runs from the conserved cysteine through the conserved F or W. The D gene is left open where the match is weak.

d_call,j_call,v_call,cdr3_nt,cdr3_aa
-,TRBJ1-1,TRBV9,TGTGCCAGCAGCGAAAGCGGGGCGGGCACTGAAGCTTTCTTT,CASSESGAGTEAFF
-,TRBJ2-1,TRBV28,TGTGCCAGCAGTTCCCCCCTGACAACGTACAATGAGCAGTTCTTC,CASSSPLTTYNEQFF
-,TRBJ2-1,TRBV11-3,TGTGCCAGCAGCTTCCGGGACTCGGGTATCAATGAGCAGTTCTTC,CASSFRDSGINEQFF
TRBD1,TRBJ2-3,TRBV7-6,TGTGCCAGCAGCTTAACGAGACCGGGACAGGGGTGGGGAGATACGCAGTATTTT,CASSLTRPGQGWGDTQYF
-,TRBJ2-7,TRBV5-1,TGCGCCAGCAGCTTCGGGACCAACTCCTACGAGCAGTACTTC,CASSFGTNSYEQYF
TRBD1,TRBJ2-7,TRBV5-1,TGCGCCAGCAGCGCCGGGGACAGTTTCTCCTACGAGCAGTACTTC,CASSAGDSFSYEQYF
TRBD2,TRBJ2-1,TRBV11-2,TGTGCCAGCAGACTAGCGGGAAGCACCTACAATGAGCAGTTCTTC,CASRLAGSTYNEQFF
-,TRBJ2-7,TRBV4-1,TGCGCCAGCAGCTCGGGACTTCCCTACGAGCAGTACTTC,CASSSGLPYEQYF
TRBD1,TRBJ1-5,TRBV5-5,TGTGCCAGCAGCCCGGGACAGGGCCGTGAACAGCCCCAGCATTTT,CASSPGQGREQPQHF
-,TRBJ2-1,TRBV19,TGTGCCAGTAGTATAGTGCTAGCGCCCTACAATGAGCAGTTCTTC,CASSIVLAPYNEQFF
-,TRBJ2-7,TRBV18,TGTGCCAGCTCACCACGCAGGGAAGCCGAGCAGTACTTC,CASSPRREAEQYF
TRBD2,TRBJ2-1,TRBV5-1,TGCGCCAGCAGCACCGGACTAGCGGAGATCTTCTACAATGAGCAGTTCTTC,CASSTGLAEIFYNEQFF
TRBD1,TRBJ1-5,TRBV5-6,TGTGCCAGCAGCTTGGGACAGGGGGATCAGCCCCAGCATTTT,CASSLGQGDQPQHF
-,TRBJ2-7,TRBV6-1,TGTGCCAGCAGCCAAGGGGGGGCACACTACGAGCAGTACTTC,CASSQGGAHYEQYF
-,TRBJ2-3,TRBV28,TGTGCCAGCAGTTCCTCTGCGCAGTATTTT,CASSSSAQYF
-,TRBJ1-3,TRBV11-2,TGTGCCAGCAGCTTAATTGGGGACACCATATATTTT,CASSLIGDTIYF
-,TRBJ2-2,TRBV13,TGTGCCAGCAGCTTAAAGAACACCGGGGAGCTGTTTTTT,CASSLKNTGELFF
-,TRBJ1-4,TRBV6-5,TGTGCCAGCAGTTACTCTGTGGGGGAAAAACTGTTTTTT,CASSYSVGEKLFF
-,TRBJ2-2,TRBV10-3,TGTGCCATCAGTGAGTCGAACACCGGGGAGCTGTTTTTT,CAISESNTGELFF
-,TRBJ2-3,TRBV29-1,TGCAGCGTTTTATTCAGAGACACAGATACGCAGTATTTT,CSVLFRDTDTQYF